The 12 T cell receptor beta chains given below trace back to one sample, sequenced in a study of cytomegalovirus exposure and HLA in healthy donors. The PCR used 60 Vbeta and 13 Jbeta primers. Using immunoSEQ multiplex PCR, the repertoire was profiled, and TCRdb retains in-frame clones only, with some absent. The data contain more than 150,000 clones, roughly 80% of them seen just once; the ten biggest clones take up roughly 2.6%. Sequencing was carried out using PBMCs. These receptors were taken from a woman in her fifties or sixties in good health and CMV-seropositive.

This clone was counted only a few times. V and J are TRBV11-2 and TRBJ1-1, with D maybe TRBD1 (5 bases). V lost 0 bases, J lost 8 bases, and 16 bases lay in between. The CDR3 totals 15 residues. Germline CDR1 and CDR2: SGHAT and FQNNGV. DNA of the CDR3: TGTGCCAGCAGCTTAGATCGGGTTGGGGCTGCCGAAGCTTTCTTT. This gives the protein CASSLDRVGAAEAFF.

The CDR3 loop reads CASSSGTSGGSSYEQYF. The CDR3 nucleotides are TGTGCCAGCAGTTCGGGGACTAGCGGGGGTTCCTCCTACGAGCAGTACTTC. This sequence joins TRBV27 and TRBJ2-7, with 14 bases matching TRBD2. Germline CDR1 is MNHEY and CDR2 is SMNVEV (reference sequence). V was clipped by 4 bases and J by 0 bases; unmatched bases: 5. The CDR3 loop spans 17 amino acids.

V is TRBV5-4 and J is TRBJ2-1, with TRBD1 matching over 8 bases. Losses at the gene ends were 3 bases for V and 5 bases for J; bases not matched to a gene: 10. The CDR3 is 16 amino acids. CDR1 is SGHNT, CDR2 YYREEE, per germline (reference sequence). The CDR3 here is CASSSPSGQANNEQFF. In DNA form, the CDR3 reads TGTGCCAGCAGCTCCCCCTCGGGACAGGCCAACAATGAGCAGTTCTTC.

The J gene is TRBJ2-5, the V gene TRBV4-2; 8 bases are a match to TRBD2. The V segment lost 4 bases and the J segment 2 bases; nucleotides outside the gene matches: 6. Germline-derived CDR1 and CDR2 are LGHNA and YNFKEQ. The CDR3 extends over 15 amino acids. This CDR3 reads CASSPRGLEQETQYF. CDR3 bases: TGTGCCAGCAGCCCAAGGGGACTAGAGCAAGAGACCCAGTACTTC.

In DNA, the CDR3 is TGTGCCAGCAGTTCCCGGCAGGGTTCGCGCGGCTACACCTTC. Translation: CASSSRQGSRGYTF. The chain couples TRBV28 to TRBJ1-2; D might be TRBD1 (5 bases). Germline CDR1 is MDHEN and CDR2 is SYDVKM. V lost 4 bases and J lost 8, with 17 bases in between. This CDR3 is built from 14 residues.

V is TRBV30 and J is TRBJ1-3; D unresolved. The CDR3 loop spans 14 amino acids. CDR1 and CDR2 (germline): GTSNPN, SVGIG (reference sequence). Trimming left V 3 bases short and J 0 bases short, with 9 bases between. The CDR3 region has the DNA TGTGCCTGGAGACCACAGAGCTCTGGAAACACCATATATTTT. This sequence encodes CAWRPQSSGNTIYF.

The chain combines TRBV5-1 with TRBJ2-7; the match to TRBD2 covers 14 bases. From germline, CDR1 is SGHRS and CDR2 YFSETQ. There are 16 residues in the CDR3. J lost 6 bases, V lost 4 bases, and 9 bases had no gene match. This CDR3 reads CASSPAGLAGAGEQYF. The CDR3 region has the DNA TGCGCCAGCAGCCCGGCGGGACTAGCGGGGGCGGGCGAGCAGTACTTC.

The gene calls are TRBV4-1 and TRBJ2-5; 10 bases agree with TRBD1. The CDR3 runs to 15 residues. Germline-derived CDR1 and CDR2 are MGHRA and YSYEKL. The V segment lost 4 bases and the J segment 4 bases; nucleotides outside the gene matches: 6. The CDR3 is CASSRQGALGETQYF. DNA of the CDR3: TGCGCCAGCAGCCGACAGGGGGCGCTGGGAGAGACCCAGTACTTC.

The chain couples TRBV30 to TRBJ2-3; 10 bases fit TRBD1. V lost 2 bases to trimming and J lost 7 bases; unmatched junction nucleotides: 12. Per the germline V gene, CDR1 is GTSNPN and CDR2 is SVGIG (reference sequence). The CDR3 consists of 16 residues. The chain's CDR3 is CAWSRAGTGEANTQYF. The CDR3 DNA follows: TGTGCCTGGAGTAGAGCCGGGACAGGGGAGGCTAATACGCAGTATTTT.

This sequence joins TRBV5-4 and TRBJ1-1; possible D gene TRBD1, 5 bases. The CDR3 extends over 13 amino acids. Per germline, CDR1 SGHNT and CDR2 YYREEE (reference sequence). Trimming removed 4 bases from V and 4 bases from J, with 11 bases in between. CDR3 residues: CASSLPGGTEAFF. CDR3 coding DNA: TGTGCCAGCAGCCTTCCGGGGGGCACTGAAGCTTTCTTT.

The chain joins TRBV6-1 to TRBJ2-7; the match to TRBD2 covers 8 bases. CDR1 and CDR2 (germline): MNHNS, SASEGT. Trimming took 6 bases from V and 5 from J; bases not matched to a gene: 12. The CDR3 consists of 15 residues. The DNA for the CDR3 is TGTGCCAGCAGACCTCGGGGGGGCTTTAACGACGAGCAGTACTTC. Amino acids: CASRPRGGFNDEQYF.

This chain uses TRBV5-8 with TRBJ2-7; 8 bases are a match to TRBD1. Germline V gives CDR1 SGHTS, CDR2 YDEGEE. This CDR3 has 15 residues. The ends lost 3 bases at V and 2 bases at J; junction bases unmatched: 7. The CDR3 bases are TGTGCCAGCAGCTACAGGACAGGGTGGACCTACGAGCAGTACTTC. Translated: CASSYRTGWTYEQYF.